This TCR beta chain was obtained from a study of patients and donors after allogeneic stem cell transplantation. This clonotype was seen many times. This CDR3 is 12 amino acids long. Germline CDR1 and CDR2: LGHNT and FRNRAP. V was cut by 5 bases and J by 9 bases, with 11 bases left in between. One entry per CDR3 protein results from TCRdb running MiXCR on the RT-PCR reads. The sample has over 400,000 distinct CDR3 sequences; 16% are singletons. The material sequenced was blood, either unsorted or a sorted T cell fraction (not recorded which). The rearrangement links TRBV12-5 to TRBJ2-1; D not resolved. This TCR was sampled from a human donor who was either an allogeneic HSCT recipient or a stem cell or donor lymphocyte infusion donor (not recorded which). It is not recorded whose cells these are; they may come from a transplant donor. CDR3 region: CASGPGRIEQFF. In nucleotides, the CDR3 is TGTGCTAGTGGTCCCGGACGAATTGAGCAGTTCTTC.